These 15 T cell receptor beta chains came from one sample sequenced in a study of graft-versus-host responses after intestinal transplantation. TCRdb's copy holds only in-frame clones and misses some; the assay was immunoSEQ multiplex PCR. The repertoire holds approximately 54,000 clones, with roughly 89% as singletons. Source: PBMCs, taken 662 days after intestinal transplant. These receptors came from a human patient who received an intestinal transplant, so some T cells may come from the graft donor.

CDR3 protein: CAAGMGLGYGYTF. For the CDR3, the DNA is TGCGCCGCAGGGATGGGGCTTGGCTATGGCTACACCTTC. The chain joins TRBV4-1 to TRBJ1-2; the D gene is possibly TRBD1 (5 bases). Per germline, CDR1 MGHRA and CDR2 YSYEKL. Trimming took off 11 bases at V and 4 bases at J, with 17 bases between the two ends. This CDR3 has 13 residues.

The genes are TRBV25-1 and TRBJ2-3; D remains unclear. Germline-derived CDR1 and CDR2 are MGHDK and SYGVNS. With 6 bases removed from V and 3 bases from J, the gap between germline ends came to 10 bases. The CDR3 has 13 residues. The CDR3 sequence is CASRISGTDTQYF. CDR3 in DNA: TGTGCCAGCAGGATCTCCGGGACAGATACGCAGTATTTT.

This clone turned up a few times. This rearrangement joins TRBV9 to TRBJ2-3; 11 bases fit TRBD2. The trim removed 7 bases at V and 0 bases at J, leaving 4 bases unmatched. Germline CDR1 and CDR2: SGDLS and YYNGEE. The CDR3 runs 15 residues. CDR3 protein: CASGTSGGSTDTQYF. The DNA of the CDR3 is TGTGCCAGCGGCACTAGCGGGGGCAGCACAGATACGCAGTATTTT.

This clone was detected only once. This sequence joins TRBV19 and TRBJ1-5; 8 nucleotides line up with TRBD1. Germline CDR1 and CDR2: LNHDA and SQIVND (reference sequence). V lost 5 bases, J lost 11 bases, and 8 bases stayed unmatched. The CDR3 runs to 13 residues. CDR3 loop: CASSLDRDSAQHF. For the CDR3, the DNA is TGTGCCAGTAGTTTGGACAGGGACTCGGCCCAGCATTTT. The full variable domain, in which reference TRBV19 and TRBJ1-5 provide the parts outside the CDR3, is DGGITQSPKYLFRKEGQNVTLSCEQNLNHDAMYWYRQDPGQGLRLIYYSQIVNDFQKGDIAEGYSVSREKKESFPLTVTSAQKNPTAFYLCASSLDRDSAQHFGDGTRLSIL.

The chain combines TRBV2 with TRBJ1-3; the match to TRBD1 covers 9 bases. V gave up 6 bases and J gave up 4 bases; unmatched junction bases: 10. In germline, CDR1 is SNHLY, CDR2 FYNNEI. The length of the CDR3 is 16 residues. CDR3 coding DNA: TGTGCCAGCAGGGACCCGGGACAGGGACCGGGAAACACCATATATTTT. It encodes CASRDPGQGPGNTIYF.

This clone was seen a handful of times. The rearrangement uses TRBV5-1 and TRBJ2-3; D not certain. V lost 5 bases and J 3 bases, leaving 10 bases between the germline ends. The length of the CDR3 is 13 residues. Germline values: CDR1 SGHRS, CDR2 YFSETQ. CDR3 loop: CASSVAETDTQYF. CDR3 bases: TGCGCCAGCAGTGTAGCCGAAACAGATACGCAGTATTTT.

The chain is built from TRBV2 and TRBJ2-7, with 10 positions matching TRBD2. The CDR3 is 13 amino acids. With V trimmed by 5 bases and J by 7 bases, 5 bases remained unmatched. CDR1 is SNHLY, CDR2 FYNNEI, per germline. CDR3 sequence reads: CASSRLAGDEQYF. CDR3 DNA sequence: TGTGCCAGCAGTCGGCTAGCGGGGGATGAGCAGTACTTC.

The genes are TRBV29-1 and TRBJ2-7; the match to TRBD1 covers 10 bases. Per the germline V gene, CDR1 is SQVTM and CDR2 is ANQGSEA. The CDR3 is 13 residues long. J was trimmed by 2 bases and V by 3 bases; bases with no gene match: 1. The CDR3: CSVEGTGAYEQYF. DNA of the CDR3: TGCAGCGTTGAGGGGACAGGGGCCTACGAGCAGTACTTC.

The rearrangement uses TRBV27 and TRBJ1-6; TRBD1 is a possible D gene (5 bases). V gave up 7 bases and J gave up 0 bases, with 13 bases separating them. This CDR3 is built from 16 residues. The germline gives CDR1 MNHEY, CDR2 SMNVEV (reference sequence). Written as DNA, the CDR3 is TGTGCCAGCAAAAGACAGTTAAGCTCCTATAATTCACCCCTCCACTTT. Encoded protein: CASKRQLSSYNSPLHF.

The chain couples TRBV18 to TRBJ2-5; D unresolved. Germline values: CDR1 KGHSH, CDR2 LQKENI. V was cut by 3 bases and J by 4 bases, with 6 bases left in between. CDR3 length: 12 residues. CDR3 nucleotides: TGTGCCAGCTCACCTTCCGGAGAGACCCAGTACTTC. Protein sequence: CASSPSGETQYF.

The genes are TRBV27 and TRBJ2-3; D call uncertain. Trimming pared 8 bases from V and 2 bases from J, leaving 17 bases between. CDR3 length: 15 amino acids. In germline, CDR1 is MNHEY, CDR2 SMNVEV (reference sequence). In DNA form, the CDR3 reads TGTGCCAGCGCCCCGAGCCGGGTTTTCACAGATACGCAGTATTTT. It specifies CASAPSRVFTDTQYF.

V is TRBV6-5 and J is TRBJ2-7; D remains ambiguous. This CDR3 spans 16 amino acids. V was clipped by 0 bases and J by 6 bases, with 18 bases between them. Germline CDR1 and CDR2: MNHEY and SVGAGI. As DNA, the CDR3 is TGTGCCAGCAGTTACTCAGCCGGCCCTTCCTTACGCGAGCAGTACTTC. Its translation is CASSYSAGPSLREQYF.

The CDR3 spells CASSLSGINEKLFF. CDR3 bases: TGCGCCAGCAGCTTGTCGGGAATTAATGAAAAACTGTTTTTT. The chain carries TRBV5-1 and TRBJ1-4; D remains unclear. Trimming pared 1 base from V and 4 bases from J, leaving 8 bases between. The CDR3 is 14 residues long. CDR1 is SGHRS and CDR2 is YFSETQ in the germline V gene.

The genes are TRBV10-2 and TRBJ2-7; no clear D. The ends were cut back, 3 bases at V and 0 bases at J, with 0 bases in the middle. CDR1 is WSHSY and CDR2 is SAAADI in the germline V gene. The CDR3 has 11 residues. CDR3 in amino acids: CASSDSYEQYF. The CDR3 bases are TGCGCCAGCAGTGACTCCTACGAGCAGTACTTC.

The V call is TRBV12-5, the J call TRBJ2-5; the D gene could be TRBD1 or TRBD2 (6 bases each). CDR3 length: 14 residues. The V gene's germline CDR1 is LGHNT and CDR2 FRNRAP. Trimming left V 0 bases short and J 5 bases short, with 10 bases between. The CDR3 DNA reads as TGTGCTAGTGGTTTGGTTGGGGGGCATGAGACCCAGTACTTC. It specifies CASGLVGGHETQYF.